This T cell receptor beta chain comes out of a study of beta chain features in type 1 diabetes. Study findings and constraints: Comparison showed that naive, central memory and Treg TCRB repertoires appeared more similar among patients than among healthy donors.

cDNA synthesis used the whole RNA isolate, giving expressed TCRB sequences. TCRdb's table, derived via immunoSEQ multiplex PCR, lists solely in-frame clones and lacks some. The table shows about 140,000 clones, with over 9.5% occurring only once. The CDR3 sequence is 13 residues long. In germline, CDR1 is SGDLS, CDR2 YYNGEE. Trimming left V 0 bases short and J 2 bases short, with 4 bases between. This clone was seen more than once but under ten times. The antigen is undetermined. The sample comprised naive CD4+ T cells from blood. The chain combines TRBV9 with TRBJ2-3, with D unclear. The sequence was collected from a young man in good health. CDR3 DNA sequence: TGTGCCAGCAGCGTAGCCCACACAGATACGCAGTATTTT. Protein sequence: CASSVAHTDTQYF.